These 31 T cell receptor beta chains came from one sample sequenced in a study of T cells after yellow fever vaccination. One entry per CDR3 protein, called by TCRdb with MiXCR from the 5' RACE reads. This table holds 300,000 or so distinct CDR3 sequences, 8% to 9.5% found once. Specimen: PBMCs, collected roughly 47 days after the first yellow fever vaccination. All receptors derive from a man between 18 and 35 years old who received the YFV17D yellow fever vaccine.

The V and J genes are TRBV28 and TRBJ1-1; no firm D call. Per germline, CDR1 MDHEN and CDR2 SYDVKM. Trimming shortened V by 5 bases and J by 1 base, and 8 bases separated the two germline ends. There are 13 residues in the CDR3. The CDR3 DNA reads TGTGCCAGCAGTACGGTCCAGAACACTGAAGCTTTCTTT. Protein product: CASSTVQNTEAFF.

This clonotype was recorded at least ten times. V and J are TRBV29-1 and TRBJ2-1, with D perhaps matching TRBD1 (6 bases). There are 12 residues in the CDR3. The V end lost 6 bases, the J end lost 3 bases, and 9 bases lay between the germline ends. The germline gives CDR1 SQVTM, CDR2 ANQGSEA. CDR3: CSVEGDYNEQFF. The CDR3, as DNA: TGCAGCGTCGAGGGGGACTACAATGAGCAGTTCTTC.

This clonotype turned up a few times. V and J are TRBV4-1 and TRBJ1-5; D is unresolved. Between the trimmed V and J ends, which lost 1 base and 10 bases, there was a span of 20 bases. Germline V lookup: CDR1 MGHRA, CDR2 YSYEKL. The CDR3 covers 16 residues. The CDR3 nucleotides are TGCGCCAGCAGCCAAGGGTCAGGAGGATGGGCATCACCCCAGCATTTT. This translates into CASSQGSGGWASPQHF.

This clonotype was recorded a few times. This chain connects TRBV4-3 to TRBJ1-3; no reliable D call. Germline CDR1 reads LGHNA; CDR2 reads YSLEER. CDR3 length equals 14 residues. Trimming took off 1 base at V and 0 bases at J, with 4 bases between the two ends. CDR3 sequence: CASSQASSGNTIYF. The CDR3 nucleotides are TGCGCCAGCAGCCAAGCCAGCTCTGGAAACACCATATATTTT.

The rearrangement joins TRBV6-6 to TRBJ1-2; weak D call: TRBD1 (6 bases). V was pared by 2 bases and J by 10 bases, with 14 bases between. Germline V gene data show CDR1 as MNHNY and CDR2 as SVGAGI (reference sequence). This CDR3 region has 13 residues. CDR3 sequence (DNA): TGTGCCAGCAGTTACGGGGGCAGGGGACACTACACCTTC. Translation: CASSYGGRGHYTF.

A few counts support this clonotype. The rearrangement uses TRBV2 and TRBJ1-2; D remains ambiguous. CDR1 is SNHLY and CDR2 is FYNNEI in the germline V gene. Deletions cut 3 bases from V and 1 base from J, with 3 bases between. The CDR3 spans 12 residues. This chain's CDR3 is CASSDFNYGYTF. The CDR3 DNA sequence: TGTGCCAGCAGTGATTTTAACTATGGCTACACCTTC.

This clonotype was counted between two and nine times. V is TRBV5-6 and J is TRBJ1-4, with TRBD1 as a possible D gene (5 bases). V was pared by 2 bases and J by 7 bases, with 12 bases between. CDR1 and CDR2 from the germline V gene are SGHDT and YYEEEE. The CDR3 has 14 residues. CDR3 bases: TGTGCCAGCAGCTTCCCAGGGACCACTGAAAAACTGTTTTTT. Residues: CASSFPGTTEKLFF.

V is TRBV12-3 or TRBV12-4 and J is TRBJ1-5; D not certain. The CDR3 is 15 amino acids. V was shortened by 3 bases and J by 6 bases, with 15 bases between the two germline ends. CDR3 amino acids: CASSLSRHGIQPQHF. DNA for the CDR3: TGTGCCAGCAGTTTGAGCCGTCATGGGATTCAGCCCCAGCATTTT.

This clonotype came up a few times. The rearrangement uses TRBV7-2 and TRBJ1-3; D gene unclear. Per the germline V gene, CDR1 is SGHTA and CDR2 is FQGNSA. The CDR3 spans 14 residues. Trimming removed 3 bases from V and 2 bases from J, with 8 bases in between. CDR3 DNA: TGTGCCAGCAGCTTTCCCTACCCTGGAAACACCATATATTTT. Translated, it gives CASSFPYPGNTIYF.

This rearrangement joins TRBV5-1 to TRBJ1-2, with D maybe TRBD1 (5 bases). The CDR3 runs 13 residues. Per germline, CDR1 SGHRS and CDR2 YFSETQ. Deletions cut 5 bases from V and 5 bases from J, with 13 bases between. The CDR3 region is CASRSTAIYGYTF. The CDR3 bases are TGCGCCAGCAGATCGACAGCGATTTATGGCTACACCTTC.

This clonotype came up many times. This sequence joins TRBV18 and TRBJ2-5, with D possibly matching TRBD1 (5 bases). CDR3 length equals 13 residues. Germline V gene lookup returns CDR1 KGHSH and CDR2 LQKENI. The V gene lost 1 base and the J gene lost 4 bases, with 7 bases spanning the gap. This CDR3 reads CASSPQGRETQYF. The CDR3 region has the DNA TGTGCCAGCTCACCACAGGGGCGAGAGACCCAGTACTTC.

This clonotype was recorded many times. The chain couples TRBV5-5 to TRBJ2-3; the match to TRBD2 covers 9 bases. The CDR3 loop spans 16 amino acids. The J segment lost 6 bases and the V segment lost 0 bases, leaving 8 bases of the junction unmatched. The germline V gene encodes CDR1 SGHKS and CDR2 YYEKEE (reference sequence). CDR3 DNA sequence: TGTGCCAGCAGCTTGGAAGCGGGGGGCTGGACTGATACGCAGTATTTT. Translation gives CASSLEAGGWTDTQYF.

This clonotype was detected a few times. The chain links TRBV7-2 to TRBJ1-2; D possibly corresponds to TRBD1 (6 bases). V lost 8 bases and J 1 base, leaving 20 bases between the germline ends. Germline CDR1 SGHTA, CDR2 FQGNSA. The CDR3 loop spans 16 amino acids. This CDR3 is CASGRTRGGDNYGYTF. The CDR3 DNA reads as TGTGCCAGCGGACGGACCCGGGGGGGCGATAACTATGGCTACACCTTC.

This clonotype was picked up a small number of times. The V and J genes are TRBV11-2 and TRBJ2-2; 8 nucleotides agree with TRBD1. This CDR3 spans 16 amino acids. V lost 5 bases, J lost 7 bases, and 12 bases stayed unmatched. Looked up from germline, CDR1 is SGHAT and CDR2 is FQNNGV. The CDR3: CASSRPGQGALGELFF. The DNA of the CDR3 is TGTGCCAGCAGCCGGCCCGGGCAGGGGGCTCTCGGGGAGCTGTTTTTT.

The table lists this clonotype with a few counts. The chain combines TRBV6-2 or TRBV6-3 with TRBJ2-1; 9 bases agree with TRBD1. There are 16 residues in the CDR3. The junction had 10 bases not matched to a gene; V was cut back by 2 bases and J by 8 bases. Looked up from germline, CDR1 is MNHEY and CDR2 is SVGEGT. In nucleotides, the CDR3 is TGTGCCAGCAGTTACGGGACAGGGTTGGTCAGTTATGAGCAGTTCTTC. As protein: CASSYGTGLVSYEQFF.

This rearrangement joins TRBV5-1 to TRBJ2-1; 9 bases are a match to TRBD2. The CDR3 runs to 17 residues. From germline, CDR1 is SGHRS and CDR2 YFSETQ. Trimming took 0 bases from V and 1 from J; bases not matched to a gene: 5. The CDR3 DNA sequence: TGCGCCAGCAGCTTGGGTAGCGGGGGAAGATCCTACAATGAGCAGTTCTTC. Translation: CASSLGSGGRSYNEQFF.

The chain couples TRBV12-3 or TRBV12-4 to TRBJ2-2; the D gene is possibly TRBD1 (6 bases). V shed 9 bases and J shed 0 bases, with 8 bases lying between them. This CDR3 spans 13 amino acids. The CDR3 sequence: CASQGTNTGELFF. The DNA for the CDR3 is TGTGCCAGTCAGGGGACGAACACCGGGGAGCTGTTTTTT.

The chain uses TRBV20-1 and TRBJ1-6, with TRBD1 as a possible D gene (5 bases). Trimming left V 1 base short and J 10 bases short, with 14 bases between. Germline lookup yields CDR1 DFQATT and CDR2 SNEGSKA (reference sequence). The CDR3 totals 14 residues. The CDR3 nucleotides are TGCAGTGCTAGAGGGGACTTGAGGCGATCACCCCTCCACTTT. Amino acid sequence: CSARGDLRRSPLHF.

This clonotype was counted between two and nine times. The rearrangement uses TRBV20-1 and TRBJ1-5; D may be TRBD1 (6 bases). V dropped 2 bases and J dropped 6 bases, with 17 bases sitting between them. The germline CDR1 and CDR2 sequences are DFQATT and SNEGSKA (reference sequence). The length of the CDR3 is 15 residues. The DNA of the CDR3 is TGCAGTGCTAGAAAAACAGGGCGAATTTTTCAGCCCCAGCATTTT. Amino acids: CSARKTGRIFQPQHF.

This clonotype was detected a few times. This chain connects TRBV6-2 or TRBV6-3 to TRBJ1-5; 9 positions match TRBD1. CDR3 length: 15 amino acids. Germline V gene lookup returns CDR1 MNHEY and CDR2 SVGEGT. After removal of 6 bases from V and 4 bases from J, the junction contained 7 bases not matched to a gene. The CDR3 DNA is TGTGCCAGCAGGGACCCGGGACAGGGTAATCAGCCCCAGCATTTT. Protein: CASRDPGQGNQPQHF.

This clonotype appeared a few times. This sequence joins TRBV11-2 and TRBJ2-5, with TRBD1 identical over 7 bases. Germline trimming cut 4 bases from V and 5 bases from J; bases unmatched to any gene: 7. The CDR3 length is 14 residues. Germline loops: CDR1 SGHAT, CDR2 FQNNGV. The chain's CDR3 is CASSSAGGSETQYF. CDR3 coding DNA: TGTGCCAGCAGCTCGGCAGGGGGATCGGAGACCCAGTACTTC.

The CDR3 reads CASSRGQVQETQYF. In DNA, the CDR3 is TGTGCCAGCAGCCGCGGACAGGTCCAAGAGACCCAGTACTTC. The rearrangement joins TRBV12-3 or TRBV12-4 to TRBJ2-5; 7 positions agree with TRBD1. The V and J ends lost 6 bases and 1 base, in that order; junction bases with no gene match: 5. The CDR3 has 14 amino acids.

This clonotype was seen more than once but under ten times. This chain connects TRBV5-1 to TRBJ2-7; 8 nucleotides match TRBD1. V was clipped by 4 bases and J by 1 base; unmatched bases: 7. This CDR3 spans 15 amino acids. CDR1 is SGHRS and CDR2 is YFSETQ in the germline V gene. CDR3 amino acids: CASSPGQGHSYEQYF. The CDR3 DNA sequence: TGCGCCAGCAGCCCAGGACAGGGTCATTCCTACGAGCAGTACTTC. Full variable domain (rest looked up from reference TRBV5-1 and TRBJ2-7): KAGVTQTPRYLIKTRGQQVTLSCSPISGHRSVSWYQQTPGQGLQFLFEYFSETQRNKGNFPGRFSGRQFSNSRSEMNVSTLELGDSALYLCASSPGQGHSYEQYFGPGTRLTVT.

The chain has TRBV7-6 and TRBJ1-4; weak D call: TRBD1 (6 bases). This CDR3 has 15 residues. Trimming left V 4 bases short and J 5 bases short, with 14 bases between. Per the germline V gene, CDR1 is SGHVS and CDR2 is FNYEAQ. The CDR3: CASSSEDRLNEKLFF. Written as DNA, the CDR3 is TGTGCCAGCAGCTCAGAGGACAGACTAAATGAAAAACTGTTTTTT.

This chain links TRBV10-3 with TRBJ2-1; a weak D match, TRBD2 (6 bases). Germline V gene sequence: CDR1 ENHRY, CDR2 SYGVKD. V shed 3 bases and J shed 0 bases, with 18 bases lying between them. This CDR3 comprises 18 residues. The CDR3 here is CAISEVFGLLSSYNEQFF. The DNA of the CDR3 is TGTGCCATCAGTGAAGTCTTCGGACTACTGAGCTCCTACAATGAGCAGTTCTTC.

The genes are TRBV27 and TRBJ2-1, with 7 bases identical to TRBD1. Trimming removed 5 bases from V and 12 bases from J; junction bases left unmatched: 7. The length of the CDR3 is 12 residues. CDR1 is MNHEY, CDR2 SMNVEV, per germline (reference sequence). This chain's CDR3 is CASSQLTGWQFF. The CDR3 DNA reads TGTGCCAGCAGTCAATTGACAGGGTGGCAGTTCTTC.

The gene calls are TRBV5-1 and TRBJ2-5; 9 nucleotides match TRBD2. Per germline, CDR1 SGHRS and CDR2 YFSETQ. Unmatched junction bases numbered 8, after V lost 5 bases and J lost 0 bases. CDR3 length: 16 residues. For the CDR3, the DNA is TGCGCCAGCAGTGGTAGGGCTAGCGGGAACCAAGAGACCCAGTACTTC. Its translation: CASSGRASGNQETQYF.

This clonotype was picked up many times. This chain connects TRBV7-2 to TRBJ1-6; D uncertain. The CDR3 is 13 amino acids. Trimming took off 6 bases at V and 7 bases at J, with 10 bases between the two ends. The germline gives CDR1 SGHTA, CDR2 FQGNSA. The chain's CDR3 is CASRRRANSPLHF. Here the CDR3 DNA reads TGTGCCAGCAGACGTAGGGCGAATTCACCCCTCCACTTT. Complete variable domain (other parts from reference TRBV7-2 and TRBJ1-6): GAGVSQSPSNKVTEKGKDVELRCDPISGHTALYWYRQSLGQGLEFLIYFQGNSAPDKSGLPSDRFSAERTGGSVSTLTIQRTQQEDSAVYLCASRRRANSPLHFGNGTRLTVT.

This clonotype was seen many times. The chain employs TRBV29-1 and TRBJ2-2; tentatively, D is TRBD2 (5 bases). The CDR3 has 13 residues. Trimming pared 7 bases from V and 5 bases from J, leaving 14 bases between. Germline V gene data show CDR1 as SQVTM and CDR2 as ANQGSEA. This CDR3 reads CSAEGALTGELFF. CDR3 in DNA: TGCAGCGCCGAGGGAGCGCTTACCGGGGAGCTGTTTTTT.

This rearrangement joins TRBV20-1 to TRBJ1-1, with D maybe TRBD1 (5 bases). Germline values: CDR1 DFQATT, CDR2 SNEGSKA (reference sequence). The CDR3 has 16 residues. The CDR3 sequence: CSSRDTRAGGVTEAFF. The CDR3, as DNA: TGCAGCTCTAGAGATACGCGTGCCGGGGGGGTCACTGAAGCTTTCTTT.

This CDR3 is CASSLAPRFHQPQHF. The CDR3 nucleotides are TGTGCCAGCAGTTTAGCGCCGAGGTTTCATCAGCCCCAGCATTTT. The rearrangement links TRBV12-3 or TRBV12-4 to TRBJ1-5; no firm D call. The germline V and J ends were trimmed by 0 bases and 5 bases, with 11 bases remaining between them. This CDR3 is built from 15 residues.